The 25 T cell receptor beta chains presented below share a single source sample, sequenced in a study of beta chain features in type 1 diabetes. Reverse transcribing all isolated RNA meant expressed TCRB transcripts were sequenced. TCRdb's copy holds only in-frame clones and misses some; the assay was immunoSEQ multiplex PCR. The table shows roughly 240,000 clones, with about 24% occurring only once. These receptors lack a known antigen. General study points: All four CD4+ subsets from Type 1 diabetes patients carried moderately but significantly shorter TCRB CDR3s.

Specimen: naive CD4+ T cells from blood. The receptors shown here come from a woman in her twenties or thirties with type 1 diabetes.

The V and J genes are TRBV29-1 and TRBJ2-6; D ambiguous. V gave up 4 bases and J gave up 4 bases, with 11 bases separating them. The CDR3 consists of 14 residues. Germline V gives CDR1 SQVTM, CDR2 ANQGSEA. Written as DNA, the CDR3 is TGCAGCGTTGGAGTACAGTCCGGGGCCAACGTCCTGACTTTC. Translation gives CSVGVQSGANVLTF.

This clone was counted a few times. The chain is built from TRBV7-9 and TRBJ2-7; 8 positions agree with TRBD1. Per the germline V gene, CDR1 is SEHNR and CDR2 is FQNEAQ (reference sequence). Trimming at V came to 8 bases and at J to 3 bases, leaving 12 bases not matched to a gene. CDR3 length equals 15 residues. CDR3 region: CASGSIGDRRYEQYF. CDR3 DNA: TGTGCCAGCGGATCCATTGGGGACAGGCGCTACGAGCAGTACTTC.

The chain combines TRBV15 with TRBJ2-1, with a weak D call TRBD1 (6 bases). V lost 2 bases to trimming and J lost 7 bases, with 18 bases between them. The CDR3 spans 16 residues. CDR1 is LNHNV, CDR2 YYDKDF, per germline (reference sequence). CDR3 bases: TGTGCCACCAGCAGACAAGCAGGGGCAGGGGTTAATGAGCAGTTCTTC. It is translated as CATSRQAGAGVNEQFF.

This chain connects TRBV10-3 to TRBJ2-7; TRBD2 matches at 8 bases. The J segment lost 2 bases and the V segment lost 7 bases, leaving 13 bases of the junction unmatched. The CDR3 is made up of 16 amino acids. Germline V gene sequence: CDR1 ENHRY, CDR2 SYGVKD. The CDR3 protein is CAITGFSGSRPYEQYF. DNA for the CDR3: TGTGCCATCACGGGCTTCAGCGGGAGTAGGCCCTACGAGCAGTACTTC.

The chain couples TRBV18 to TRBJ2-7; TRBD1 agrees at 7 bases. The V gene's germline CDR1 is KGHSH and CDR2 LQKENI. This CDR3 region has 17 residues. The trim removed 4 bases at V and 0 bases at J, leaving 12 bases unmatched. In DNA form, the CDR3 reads TGTGCCAGCTCACGAACACTCGGGACAGCCTACTCCTACGAGCAGTACTTC. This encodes CASSRTLGTAYSYEQYF. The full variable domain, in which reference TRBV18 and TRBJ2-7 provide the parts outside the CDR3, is NAGVMQNPRHLVRRRGQEARLRCSPMKGHSHVYWYRQLPEEGLKFMVYLQKENIIDESGMPKERFSAEFPKEGPSILRIQQVVRGDSAAYFCASSRTLGTAYSYEQYFGPGTRLTVT.

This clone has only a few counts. The CDR3 protein is CASSNGGRQYF. CDR3 DNA sequence: TGTGCCAGCAGTAATGGAGGCCGGCAGTATTTT. This chain links TRBV2 with TRBJ2-3; maybe TRBD2 (5 bases). Trimming removed 5 bases at V and 11 bases at J, with 11 bases between. The CDR3 loop spans 11 amino acids. The V gene's germline CDR1 is SNHLY and CDR2 FYNNEI.

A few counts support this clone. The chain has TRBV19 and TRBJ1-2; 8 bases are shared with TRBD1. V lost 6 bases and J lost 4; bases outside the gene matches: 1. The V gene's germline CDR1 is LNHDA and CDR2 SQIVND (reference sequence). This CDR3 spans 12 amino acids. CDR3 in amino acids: CASSGQGYGYTF. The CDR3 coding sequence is TGTGCCAGTAGCGGACAGGGCTATGGCTACACCTTC.

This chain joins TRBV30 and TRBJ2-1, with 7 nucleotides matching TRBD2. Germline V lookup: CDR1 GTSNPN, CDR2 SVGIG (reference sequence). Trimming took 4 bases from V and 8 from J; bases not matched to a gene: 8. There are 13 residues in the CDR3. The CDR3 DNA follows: TGTGCCTGGAACCTAGCGGAACCTGATGAGCAGTTCTTC. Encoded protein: CAWNLAEPDEQFF.

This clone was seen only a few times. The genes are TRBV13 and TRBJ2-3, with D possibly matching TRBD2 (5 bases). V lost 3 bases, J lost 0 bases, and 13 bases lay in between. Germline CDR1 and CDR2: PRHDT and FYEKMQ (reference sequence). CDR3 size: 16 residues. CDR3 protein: CASSLGFAGSTDTQYF. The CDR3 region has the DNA TGTGCCAGCAGCTTGGGGTTTGCGGGTAGCACAGATACGCAGTATTTT.

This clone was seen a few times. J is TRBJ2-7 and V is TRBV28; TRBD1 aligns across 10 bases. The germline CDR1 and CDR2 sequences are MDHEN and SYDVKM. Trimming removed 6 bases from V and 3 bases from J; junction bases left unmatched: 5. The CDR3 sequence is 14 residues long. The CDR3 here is CASSDGTGVYEQYF. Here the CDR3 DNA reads TGTGCCAGCAGCGACGGGACAGGGGTCTACGAGCAGTACTTC.

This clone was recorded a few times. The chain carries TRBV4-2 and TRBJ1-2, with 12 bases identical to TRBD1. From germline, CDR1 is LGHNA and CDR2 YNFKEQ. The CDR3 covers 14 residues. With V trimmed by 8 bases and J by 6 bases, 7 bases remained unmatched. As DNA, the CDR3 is TGTGCCAGCTGGATGGGACAGGGGGCGCATGGCTACACCTTC. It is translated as CASWMGQGAHGYTF.

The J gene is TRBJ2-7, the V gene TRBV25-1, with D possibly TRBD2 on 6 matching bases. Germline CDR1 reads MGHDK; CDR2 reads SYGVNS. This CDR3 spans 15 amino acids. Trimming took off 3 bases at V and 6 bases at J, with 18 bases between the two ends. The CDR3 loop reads CASSEFMGGVGEQYF. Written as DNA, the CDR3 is TGTGCCAGCAGTGAGTTTATGGGGGGAGTGGGCGAGCAGTACTTC.

CDR3 bases: TGTGCCAGCAGTTTCGGGGGACCTAACAATCAGCCCCAGCATTTT. Its translation is CASSFGGPNNQPQHF. This chain joins TRBV28 and TRBJ1-5; possibly TRBD1 for D (5 bases). CDR1 MDHEN and CDR2 SYDVKM come from the germline V gene. This CDR3 is built from 15 residues. The V end was cut by 3 bases, the J end by 3 bases, with 12 bases between.

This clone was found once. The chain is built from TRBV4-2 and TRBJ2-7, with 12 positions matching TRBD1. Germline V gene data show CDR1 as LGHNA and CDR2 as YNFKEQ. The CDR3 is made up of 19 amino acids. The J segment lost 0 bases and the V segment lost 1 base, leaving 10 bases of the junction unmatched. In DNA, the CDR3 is TGTGCCAGCAGCCAAGCTCCGGGACAGGGGGCCCTGAGCTCCTACGAGCAGTACTTC. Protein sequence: CASSQAPGQGALSSYEQYF.

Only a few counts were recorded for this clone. CDR3 in amino acids: CASEDYEQYF. CDR3 sequence (DNA): TGTGCCAGTGAGGATTACGAGCAGTACTTC. The chain links TRBV6-1 to TRBJ2-7; D unclear. Germline CDR1 is MNHNS and CDR2 is SASEGT. CDR3 size: 10 residues. With 9 bases removed from V and 4 bases from J, the gap between germline ends came to 7 bases.

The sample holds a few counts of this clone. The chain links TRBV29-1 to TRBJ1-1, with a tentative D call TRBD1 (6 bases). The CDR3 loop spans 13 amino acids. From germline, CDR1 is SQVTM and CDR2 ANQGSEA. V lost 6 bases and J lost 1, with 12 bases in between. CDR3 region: CSVALGQNTEAFF. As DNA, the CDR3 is TGCAGCGTGGCCTTGGGACAGAACACTGAAGCTTTCTTT.

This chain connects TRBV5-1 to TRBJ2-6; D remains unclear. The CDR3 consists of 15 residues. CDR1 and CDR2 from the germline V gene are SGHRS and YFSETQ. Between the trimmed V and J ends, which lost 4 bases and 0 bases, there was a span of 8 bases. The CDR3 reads CASSPFSSGANVLTF. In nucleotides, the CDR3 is TGCGCCAGCAGCCCGTTTAGCTCTGGGGCCAACGTCCTGACTTTC. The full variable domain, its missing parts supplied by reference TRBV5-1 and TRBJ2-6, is KAGVTQTPRYLIKTRGQQVTLSCSPISGHRSVSWYQQTPGQGLQFLFEYFSETQRNKGNFPGRFSGRQFSNSRSEMNVSTLELGDSALYLCASSPFSSGANVLTFGAGSRLTVL.

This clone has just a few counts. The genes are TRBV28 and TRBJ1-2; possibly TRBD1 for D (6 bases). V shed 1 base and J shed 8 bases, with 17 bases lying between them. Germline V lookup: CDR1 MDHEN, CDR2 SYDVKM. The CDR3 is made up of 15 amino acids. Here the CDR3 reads CASSLSTGKGSGYTF. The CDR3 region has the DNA TGTGCCAGCAGTTTATCCACAGGGAAGGGGAGCGGCTACACCTTC.

CDR3 residues: CASRPGTGNNEQFF. DNA of the CDR3: TGCGCCAGCAGACCCGGGACAGGTAACAATGAGCAGTTCTTC. The rearrangement links TRBV5-1 to TRBJ2-1, with 8 bases that match TRBD1. Losses at the gene ends were 5 bases for V and 5 bases for J; bases not matched to a gene: 6. The CDR3 extends over 14 amino acids. Germline loops: CDR1 SGHRS, CDR2 YFSETQ. The whole variable domain, remainder taken from reference TRBV5-1 and TRBJ2-1, is KAGVTQTPRYLIKTRGQQVTLSCSPISGHRSVSWYQQTPGQGLQFLFEYFSETQRNKGNFPGRFSGRQFSNSRSEMNVSTLELGDSALYLCASRPGTGNNEQFFGPGTRLTVL.

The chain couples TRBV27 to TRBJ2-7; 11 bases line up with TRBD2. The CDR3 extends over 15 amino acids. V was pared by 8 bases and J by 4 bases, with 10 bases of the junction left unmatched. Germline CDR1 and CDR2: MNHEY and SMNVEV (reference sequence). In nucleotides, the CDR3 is TGTGCCAGCTCATACTCCGGGACTAGCGGTTACGAGCAGTACTTC. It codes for CASSYSGTSGYEQYF.

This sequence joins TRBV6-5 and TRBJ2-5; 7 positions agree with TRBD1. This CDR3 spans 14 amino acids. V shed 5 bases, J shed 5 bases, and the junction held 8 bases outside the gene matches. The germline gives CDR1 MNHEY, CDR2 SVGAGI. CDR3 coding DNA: TGTGCCAGCAGTGGGACGACAGGGTTGGAGACCCAGTACTTC. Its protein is CASSGTTGLETQYF.

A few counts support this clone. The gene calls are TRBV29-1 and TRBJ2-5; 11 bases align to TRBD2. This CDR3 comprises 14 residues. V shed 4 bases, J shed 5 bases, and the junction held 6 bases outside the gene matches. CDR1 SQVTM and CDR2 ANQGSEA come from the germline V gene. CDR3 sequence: CSVGTSGSTETQYF. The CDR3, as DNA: TGCAGCGTTGGCACTAGCGGGAGCACGGAGACCCAGTACTTC.

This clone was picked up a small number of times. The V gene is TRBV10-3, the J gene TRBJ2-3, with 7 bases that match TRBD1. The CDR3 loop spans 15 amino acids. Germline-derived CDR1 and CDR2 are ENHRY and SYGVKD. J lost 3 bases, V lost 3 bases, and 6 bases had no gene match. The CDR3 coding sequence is TGTGCCATCAGTGACCCGACAGGGTTGACAGATACGCAGTATTTT. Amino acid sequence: CAISDPTGLTDTQYF.

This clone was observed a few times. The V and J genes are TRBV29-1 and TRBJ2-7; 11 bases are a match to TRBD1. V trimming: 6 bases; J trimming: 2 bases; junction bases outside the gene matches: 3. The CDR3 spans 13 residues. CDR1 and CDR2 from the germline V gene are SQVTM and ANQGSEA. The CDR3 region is CSVPGQGAYEQYF. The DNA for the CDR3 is TGCAGCGTGCCGGGACAGGGGGCCTACGAGCAGTACTTC.

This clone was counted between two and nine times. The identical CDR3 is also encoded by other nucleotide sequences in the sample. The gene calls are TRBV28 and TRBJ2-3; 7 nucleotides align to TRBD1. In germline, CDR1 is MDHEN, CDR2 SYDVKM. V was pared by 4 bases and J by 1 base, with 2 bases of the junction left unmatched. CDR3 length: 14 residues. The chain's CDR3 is CASSSGQGTDTQYF. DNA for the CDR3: TGTGCCAGCAGTTCCGGACAGGGCACAGATACGCAGTATTTT.